What follows describes a single T cell receptor beta chain. There are 14 residues in the CDR3. Germline V gene lookup returns CDR1 SGHNT and CDR2 YENEEA. Trimming took 5 bases from V and 5 from J; bases not matched to a gene: 7. This sample was included in a study of blood T cell repertoires in COVID-19. The wider study: In each case, the material was cDNA or gDNA derived from T cells, B-cell-depleted T cells, or PBMCs.

Data came from immunoSEQ multiplex PCR; TCRdb stores just in-frame clones and leaves some out. There are around 170,000 clones in the sample; roughly three quarters occur only once, and 13% to 15% lies in the top ten. Participants spanned ages about 18 to 90 years and resided in 20 to 30 US areas. A COVID-19 case had been met by exposed participants during the 2 weeks before study entry. Sequencing input: PBMCs or T cells enriched from blood (not recorded which). This clonotype originated in a man in his 60s who had been exposed to COVID-19. The chain carries TRBV11-3 and TRBJ2-5; 8 nucleotides align to TRBD1. The CDR3 spells CASSTQGAGETQYF. The CDR3 bases are TGTGCCAGCAGCACCCAGGGGGCTGGTGAGACCCAGTACTTC.